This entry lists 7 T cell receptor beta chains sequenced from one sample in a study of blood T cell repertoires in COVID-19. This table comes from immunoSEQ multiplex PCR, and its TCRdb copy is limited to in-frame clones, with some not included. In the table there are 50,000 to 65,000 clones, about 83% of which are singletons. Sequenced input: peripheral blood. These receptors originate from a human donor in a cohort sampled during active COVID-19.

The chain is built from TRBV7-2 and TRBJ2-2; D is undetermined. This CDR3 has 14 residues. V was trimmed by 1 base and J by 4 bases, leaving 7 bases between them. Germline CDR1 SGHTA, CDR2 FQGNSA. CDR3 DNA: TGTGCCAGCAGCTTAGTTAGCAGCACCGGGGAGCTGTTTTTT. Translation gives CASSLVSSTGELFF.

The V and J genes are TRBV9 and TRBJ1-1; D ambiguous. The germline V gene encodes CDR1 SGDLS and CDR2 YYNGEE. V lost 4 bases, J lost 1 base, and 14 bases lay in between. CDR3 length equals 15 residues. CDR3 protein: CASSPQVESNTEAFF. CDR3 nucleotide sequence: TGTGCCAGCAGCCCCCAAGTTGAGTCGAACACTGAAGCTTTCTTT.

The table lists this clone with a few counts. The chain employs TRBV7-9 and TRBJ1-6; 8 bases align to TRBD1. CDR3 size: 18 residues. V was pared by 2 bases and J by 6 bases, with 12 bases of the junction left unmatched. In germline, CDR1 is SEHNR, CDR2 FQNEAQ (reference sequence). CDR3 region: CASSLYLPVGQGNSPLHF. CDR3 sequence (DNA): TGTGCCAGCAGCTTATACCTCCCCGTTGGACAGGGTAATTCACCCCTCCACTTT.

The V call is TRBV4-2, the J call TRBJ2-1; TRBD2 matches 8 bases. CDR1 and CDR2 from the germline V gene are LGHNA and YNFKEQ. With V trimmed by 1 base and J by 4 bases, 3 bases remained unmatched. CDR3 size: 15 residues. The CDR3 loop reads CASSQGLATYNEQFF. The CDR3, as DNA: TGTGCCAGCAGCCAAGGACTAGCGACTTACAATGAGCAGTTCTTC.

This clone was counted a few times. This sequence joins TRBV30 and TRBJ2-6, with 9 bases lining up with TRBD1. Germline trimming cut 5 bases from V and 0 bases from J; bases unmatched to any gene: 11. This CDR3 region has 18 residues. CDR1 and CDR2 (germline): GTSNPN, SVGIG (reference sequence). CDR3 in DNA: TGTGCCTGGGGGCGGGACAGGGTTTCTTTCTCTGGGGCCAACGTCCTGACTTTC. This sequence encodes CAWGRDRVSFSGANVLTF.

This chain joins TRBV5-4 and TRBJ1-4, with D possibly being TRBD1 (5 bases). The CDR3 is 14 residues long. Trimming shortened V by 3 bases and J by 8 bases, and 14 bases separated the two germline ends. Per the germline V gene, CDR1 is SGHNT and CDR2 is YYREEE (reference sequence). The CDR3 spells CASSSWGDREKLFF. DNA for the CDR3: TGTGCCAGCAGCTCTTGGGGCGATCGAGAAAAACTGTTTTTT.

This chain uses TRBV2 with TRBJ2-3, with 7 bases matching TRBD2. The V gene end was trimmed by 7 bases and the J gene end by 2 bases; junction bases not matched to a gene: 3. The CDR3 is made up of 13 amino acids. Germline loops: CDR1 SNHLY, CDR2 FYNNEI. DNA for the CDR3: TGTGCCAGCATCAGCGGGGCCACAGATACGCAGTATTTT. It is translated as CASISGATDTQYF.